The source of this TCR beta chain is a study of blood T cell repertoires in COVID-19. Whole-study context: Some COVID-19 samples were acute and others convalescent; all came from the United States, Italy and Spain.

Germline V gene lookup returns CDR1 SGHRS and CDR2 YFSETQ. The V end lost 0 bases, the J end lost 2 bases, and 9 bases lay between the germline ends. This CDR3 comprises 14 residues. How the authors handled the data: Researchers report that nucleated cell counts were estimated from reference gene primer amplification. The repertoire was sequenced with immunoSEQ multiplex PCR; TCRdb's copy has only in-frame clones and lacks some. The V and J calls and clone size are taken from that table; D and trimming were inferred from the DNA. The sample lists 200,000 to 300,000 clones, roughly 87% occurring once.

The TCR comes from a man aged 60-69 years who had recovered from COVID-19. The sample comprised peripheral blood. The rearrangement links TRBV5-1 to TRBJ2-7; no clear D gene. This CDR3 reads CASSLVYGAYEQYV. The CDR3 nucleotides are TGCGCCAGCAGCTTGGTTTACGGAGCCTACGAGCAGTACGTC.